The 24 T cell receptor beta chains in this list originate from one sample, sequenced in a study of CD4 T cells in relation to SARS-CoV-2 and coronaviruses. CD4+ T cells from unexposed donors were obtained before the COVID-19 pandemic (2011-2018). Isolation of CD4+ T cells took place after about 9 days in culture. Their recognized antigens are unknown. This table comes from immunoSEQ multiplex PCR, and its TCRdb copy is limited to in-frame clones, with some not included. The sample holds about 26,000 clones, over 60% seen once. Source material: CD4+ T cells from PBMCs, cultured in vitro. The receptors stem from a human donor in good health.

V gene TRBV7-9 combines with J gene TRBJ2-6; no reliable D call. CDR1 SEHNR and CDR2 FQNEAQ come from the germline V gene (reference sequence). The CDR3 is 14 amino acids. Trimming cost V 3 bases and J 0 bases, with 3 bases left between them. The CDR3 reads CASSLSSGANVLTF. The CDR3 DNA sequence: TGTGCCAGCAGCTTGAGCTCTGGGGCCAACGTCCTGACTTTC.

This clone appeared a single time. The chain carries TRBV6-2 or TRBV6-3 and TRBJ2-7; 9 nucleotides line up with TRBD1. V gave up 6 bases and J gave up 5 bases; unmatched junction bases: 11. Germline V gene data show CDR1 as MNHEY and CDR2 as SVGEGT. This CDR3 has 15 amino acids. The CDR3 loop is CASSLPPGQGHEQYF. DNA for the CDR3: TGTGCCAGCAGCCTGCCCCCGGGACAGGGCCACGAGCAGTACTTC.

The J gene is TRBJ2-1, the V gene TRBV19; 8 nucleotides agree with TRBD2. Trimming removed 4 bases from V and 5 bases from J; junction bases left unmatched: 7. Germline loops: CDR1 LNHDA, CDR2 SQIVND (reference sequence). This CDR3 region has 15 residues. The DNA of the CDR3 is TGTGCCAGTAGTACTATTAGCGGGGCTAACAATGAGCAGTTCTTC. It yields the protein CASSTISGANNEQFF. Drawing the rest from reference TRBV19 and TRBJ2-1, the complete variable domain is DGGITQSPKYLFRKEGQNVTLSCEQNLNHDAMYWYRQDPGQGLRLIYYSQIVNDFQKGDIAEGYSVSREKKESFPLTVTSAQKNPTAFYLCASSTISGANNEQFFGPGTRLTVL.

J is TRBJ1-1 and V is TRBV6-2 or TRBV6-3; maybe TRBD1 (5 bases). The germline V gene has CDR1 MNHEY and CDR2 SVGEGT. The CDR3 length is 16 residues. V was shortened by 6 bases and J by 5 bases, with 22 bases between the two germline ends. The CDR3 reads CASSSTDGAHRTEAFF. CDR3 in DNA: TGTGCCAGCAGCTCTACTGACGGGGCGCATAGGACTGAAGCTTTCTTT.

In this sample, this clone turned up a few times. The chain combines TRBV2 with TRBJ2-1; TRBD2 might be the D (5 bases). CDR3 length equals 18 residues. V dropped 2 bases and J dropped 5 bases, with 22 bases sitting between them. Per the germline V gene, CDR1 is SNHLY and CDR2 is FYNNEI. The CDR3 sequence is CASSELTNLRTSDNEQFF. CDR3 DNA: TGTGCCAGCAGTGAATTAACGAACCTGCGGACTTCCGACAATGAGCAGTTCTTC.

This chain connects TRBV7-8 to TRBJ1-5; D perhaps matches TRBD1 (6 bases). The CDR3 contains 17 residues. Trimming left V 1 base short and J 5 bases short, with 18 bases between. CDR1 SGHVS and CDR2 FQNEAQ come from the germline V gene. The CDR3 DNA reads TGTGCCAGCAGCTTAGATCTTAAAGGGGGGATTTATCAGCCCCAGCATTTT. Its translation: CASSLDLKGGIYQPQHF.

V is TRBV19 and J is TRBJ2-3, with 10 nucleotides matching TRBD2. The CDR3 totals 16 residues. Germline V gene lookup returns CDR1 LNHDA and CDR2 SQIVND (reference sequence). The ends lost 1 base at V and 5 bases at J; junction bases unmatched: 6. For the CDR3, the DNA is TGTGCCAGTAGTATAGGAGCGGGAGGGCCGAAAGATACGCAGTATTTT. Its protein product is CASSIGAGGPKDTQYF.

The gene calls are TRBV4-2 and TRBJ2-2; D tentatively reads TRBD1 or TRBD2 (6 bases each). CDR3 size: 16 residues. Germline V gene lookup returns CDR1 LGHNA and CDR2 YNFKEQ. V lost 5 bases and J 5 bases, leaving 18 bases between the germline ends. The DNA for the CDR3 is TGTGCCAGCAGCGGGAGAGGGGGGACCTGGACCGGGGAGCTGTTTTTT. Protein: CASSGRGGTWTGELFF.

The V call is TRBV7-6, the J call TRBJ2-5; perhaps D is TRBD1 or TRBD2 (5 bases each). With 6 bases removed from V and 5 bases from J, the gap between germline ends came to 19 bases. Germline V gene data show CDR1 as SGHVS and CDR2 as FNYEAQ. The CDR3 sequence is 15 residues long. CDR3 bases: TGTGCCAGCAGTCCCGGGGCCAGGGTAGGCGAGACCCAGTACTTC. Protein: CASSPGARVGETQYF.

The chain recombines TRBV27 with TRBJ2-1; TRBD1 or TRBD2 may be the D gene (6 bases each). CDR1 and CDR2 from the germline V gene are MNHEY and SMNVEV (reference sequence). The ends were cut back, 2 bases at V and 5 bases at J, with 19 bases in the middle. The CDR3 is 17 amino acids. CDR3 residues: CASSLGGRRDTDNEQFF. In DNA form, the CDR3 reads TGTGCCAGCAGTTTAGGGGGGAGGAGGGACACAGACAATGAGCAGTTCTTC.

This chain links TRBV19 with TRBJ2-7, with TRBD2 matching 8 bases. In germline, CDR1 is LNHDA, CDR2 SQIVND (reference sequence). The CDR3 length is 18 residues. After removal of 5 bases from V and 6 bases from J, the junction contained 21 bases not matched to a gene. The DNA for the CDR3 is TGTGCCAGTAGTTCCCGGACTAGCCAACGGGGTTTGTTGGGCGAGCAGTACTTC. Its protein is CASSSRTSQRGLLGEQYF.

The chain employs TRBV30 and TRBJ2-1; tentatively, D is TRBD2 (5 bases). The CDR3 spans 12 residues. With 0 bases removed from V and 7 bases from J, the gap between germline ends came to 7 bases. The germline CDR1 and CDR2 sequences are GTSNPN and SVGIG (reference sequence). CDR3 in DNA: TGTGCCTGGAGTGTACTAGGGAATGAGCAGTTCTTC. Protein: CAWSVLGNEQFF.

This clone was seen a single time. The CDR3 is CASSLGARANYGYTF. The CDR3, as DNA: TGTGCCAGCAGCTTAGGGGCCAGGGCTAACTATGGCTACACCTTC. This chain joins TRBV7-9 and TRBJ1-2; tentatively, D is TRBD1 (5 bases). V shed 1 base and J shed 0 bases, with 9 bases lying between them. Germline V gene sequence: CDR1 SEHNR, CDR2 FQNEAQ (reference sequence). The CDR3 consists of 15 residues. The whole variable domain, remainder taken from reference TRBV7-9 and TRBJ1-2, is DTGVSQNPRHKITKRGQNVTFRCDPISEHNRLYWYRQTLGQGPEFLTYFQNEAQLEKSRLLSDRFSAERPKGSFSTLEIQRTEQGDSAMYLCASSLGARANYGYTFGSGTRLTVV.

This sequence joins TRBV19 and TRBJ1-5; 9 nucleotides agree with TRBD1. The length of the CDR3 is 15 residues. The V segment lost 3 bases and the J segment 8 bases; nucleotides outside the gene matches: 8. The germline gives CDR1 LNHDA, CDR2 SQIVND (reference sequence). The CDR3 here is CASSMGTGHFKPQHF. The CDR3 bases are TGTGCCAGTAGTATGGGGACAGGGCATTTTAAGCCCCAGCATTTT.

The chain is built from TRBV30 and TRBJ2-1; D call uncertain. This CDR3 is built from 12 residues. In germline, CDR1 is GTSNPN, CDR2 SVGIG (reference sequence). V lost 2 bases, J lost 7 bases, and 9 bases lay in between. As DNA, the CDR3 is TGTGCCTGGAGTTCCCAAGGGAATGAGCAGTTCTTC. This codes for CAWSSQGNEQFF. The full variable domain, in which reference TRBV30 and TRBJ2-1 provide the parts outside the CDR3, is SQTIHQWPATLVQPVGSPLSLECTVEGTSNPNLYWYRQAAGRGLQLLFYSVGIGQISSEVPQNLSASRPQDRQFILSSKKLLLSDSGFYLCAWSSQGNEQFFGPGTRLTVL.

The chain combines TRBV7-3 with TRBJ2-1; TRBD2 might be the D (6 bases). V was pared by 4 bases and J by 10 bases, with 11 bases between. The CDR3 has 12 amino acids. CDR1 and CDR2 (germline): SGHTA, FQGTGA. This CDR3 reads CASSSRGFEQFF. CDR3 bases: TGTGCCAGCAGCTCCCGGGGGTTCGAGCAGTTCTTC.

The chain recombines TRBV6-5 with TRBJ2-4, with TRBD1 identical over 8 bases. The CDR3 consists of 15 residues. CDR1 and CDR2 from the germline V gene are MNHEY and SVGAGI. J gave up 8 bases and V 2 bases, and 8 bases lay outside the gene matches. The CDR3 protein is CASSYGGTGEDIQYF. Written as DNA, the CDR3 is TGTGCCAGCAGTTACGGCGGGACAGGAGAGGACATTCAGTACTTC.

The rearrangement joins TRBV5-5 to TRBJ2-5; 13 nucleotides agree with TRBD2. Germline assignment: CDR1 SGHKS and CDR2 YYEKEE (reference sequence). Trimming took 9 bases from V and 2 from J; bases not matched to a gene: 13. The length of the CDR3 is 17 residues. CDR3 nucleotide sequence: TGTGCCACCTATCCGGGGCTGGGACTAGCGGGACAAGAGACCCAGTACTTC. Residues: CATYPGLGLAGQETQYF.

The chain couples TRBV2 to TRBJ1-6; D possibly corresponds to TRBD1 (5 bases). Germline V CDR1 and CDR2: SNHLY, FYNNEI. The V gene lost 4 bases and the J gene lost 10 bases, with 17 bases spanning the gap. This CDR3 has 15 amino acids. This CDR3 is CASSGLGGSRSPLHF. CDR3 nucleotides: TGTGCCAGCAGTGGGCTCGGGGGTTCCAGGTCACCCCTCCACTTT.

This chain joins TRBV11-2 and TRBJ2-1, with D maybe TRBD2 (5 bases). Germline CDR1 is SGHAT and CDR2 is FQNNGV. The CDR3 is 14 residues long. Trimming left V 5 bases short and J 9 bases short, with 17 bases between. The CDR3 sequence is CASSPEGLWFEQFF. CDR3 nucleotide sequence: TGTGCCAGCAGCCCCGAAGGACTTTGGTTTGAGCAGTTCTTC. Full variable domain (rest looked up from reference TRBV11-2 and TRBJ2-1): EAGVAQSPRYKIIEKRQSVAFWCNPISGHATLYWYQQILGQGPKLLIQFQNNGVVDDSQLPKDRFSAERLKGVDSTLKIQPAKLEDSAVYLCASSPEGLWFEQFFGPGTRLTVL.

J is TRBJ2-5 and V is TRBV5-6; the match to TRBD1 covers 9 bases. The germline V gene encodes CDR1 SGHDT and CDR2 YYEEEE. The CDR3 spans 16 residues. V gave up 6 bases and J gave up 5 bases; unmatched junction bases: 14. CDR3 protein: CASTRPGTGHRETQYF. CDR3 bases: TGTGCCAGCACCCGTCCGGGGACAGGGCATCGCGAGACCCAGTACTTC.

This rearrangement joins TRBV3-1 (or the pseudogene TRBV3-2) to TRBJ2-1; 14 nucleotides line up with TRBD2. The length of the CDR3 is 18 residues. Germline V gives CDR1 LGHDT, CDR2 YNNKEL (reference sequence). With V trimmed by 4 bases and J by 7 bases, 12 bases remained unmatched. CDR3 sequence reads: CASSPRLAGGPSGNEQFF. The CDR3 bases are TGTGCCAGCAGCCCTCGACTAGCGGGAGGGCCCTCCGGGAATGAGCAGTTCTTC.

Relative to its sample, this clone is large. The V gene is TRBV18, the J gene TRBJ1-5, with D tentatively TRBD1 (6 bases). This CDR3 is 14 amino acids long. V gave up 5 bases and J gave up 6 bases, with 14 bases separating them. The V gene's germline CDR1 is KGHSH and CDR2 LQKENI. The CDR3 region is CASSSTGSVQPQHF. CDR3 bases: TGTGCCAGCTCATCAACAGGGAGCGTTCAGCCCCAGCATTTT. Complete variable domain (other parts from reference TRBV18 and TRBJ1-5): NAGVMQNPRHLVRRRGQEARLRCSPMKGHSHVYWYRQLPEEGLKFMVYLQKENIIDESGMPKERFSAEFPKEGPSILRIQQVVRGDSAAYFCASSSTGSVQPQHFGDGTRLSIL.

The genes are TRBV7-2 and TRBJ2-6; unclear D gene. The CDR3 consists of 14 residues. V lost 5 bases, J lost 0 bases, and 5 bases lay in between. Per the germline V gene, CDR1 is SGHTA and CDR2 is FQGNSA. CDR3 sequence reads: CASSQSSGANVLTF. The CDR3 DNA reads TGTGCCAGCAGCCAGAGCTCTGGGGCCAACGTCCTGACTTTC.